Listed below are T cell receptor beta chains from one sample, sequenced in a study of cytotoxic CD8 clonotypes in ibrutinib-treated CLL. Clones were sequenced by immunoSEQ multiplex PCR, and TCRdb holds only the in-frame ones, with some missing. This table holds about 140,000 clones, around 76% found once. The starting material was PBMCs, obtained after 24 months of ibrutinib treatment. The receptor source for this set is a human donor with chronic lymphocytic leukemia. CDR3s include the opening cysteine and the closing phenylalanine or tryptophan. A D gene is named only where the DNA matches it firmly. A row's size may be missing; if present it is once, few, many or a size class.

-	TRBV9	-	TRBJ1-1	CASSVVGGGGTEAFF	TGTGCCAGCAGCGTAGTGGGCGGGGGAGGCACTGAAGCTTTCTTT
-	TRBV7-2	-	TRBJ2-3	CASSFMGRPTDTQYF	TGTGCCAGCAGCTTTATGGGGCGGCCCACAGATACGCAGTATTTT
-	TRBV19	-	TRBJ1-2	CASSFGGRHPSAQVRYGYTF	TGTGCCAGTAGTTTTGGGGGGCGACACCCGAGCGCCCAGGTCCGGTATGGCTACACCTTC
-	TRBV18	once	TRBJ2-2	CASSPPGAPDTGELFF	TGTGCCAGCTCACCACCTGGGGCCCCTGACACCGGGGAGCTGTTTTTT
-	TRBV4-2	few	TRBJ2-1	CASSQPLRGNEQFF	TGTGCCAGCAGCCAACCCCTTCGGGGAAATGAGCAGTTCTTC
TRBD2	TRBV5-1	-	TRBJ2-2	CASSPRGDLLSGELFF	TGCGCCAGCAGCCCGCGGGGGGACCTTCTTTCAGGGGAGCTGTTTTTT
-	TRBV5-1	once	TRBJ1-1	CASSPIGGTGNTEAFF	TGCGCCAGCAGCCCCATAGGGGGTACAGGGAACACTGAAGCTTTCTTT
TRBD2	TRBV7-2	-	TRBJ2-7	CASSLGLADAYEQYF	TGTGCCAGCAGCTTAGGGCTAGCGGATGCCTACGAGCAGTACTTC
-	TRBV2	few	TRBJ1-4	CASSGQASHVELFF	TGTGCCAGCAGTGGACAGGCCTCCCATGTGGAACTGTTTTTT
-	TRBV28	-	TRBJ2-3	CASSSPGSTQYF	TGTGCCAGCAGTTCTCCTGGCTCAACGCAGTATTTT
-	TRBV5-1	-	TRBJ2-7	CASSLALGGYEQYF	TGCGCCAGCAGCTTGGCCCTAGGCGGATACGAGCAGTACTTC
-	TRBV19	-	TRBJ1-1	CASSIGGMPSRTEAFF	TGTGCCAGTAGTATAGGGGGCATGCCGTCCCGTACTGAAGCTTTCTTT
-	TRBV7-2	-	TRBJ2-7	CASSLALGASYEQYF	TGTGCCAGCAGCTTAGCATTGGGGGCCTCCTACGAGCAGTACTTC
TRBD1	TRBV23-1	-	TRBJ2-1	CASTGTGYNEQFF	TGCGCCAGCACCGGGACAGGGTACAATGAGCAGTTCTTC
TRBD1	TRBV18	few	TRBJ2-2	CASSPGTANTGELFF	TGTGCCAGCTCACCAGGGACAGCGAACACCGGGGAGCTGTTTTTT
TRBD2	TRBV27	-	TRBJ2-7	CASSTLTCGLAGVGQYF	TGTGCCAGCAGTACCCTAACTTGCGGACTAGCGGGGGTTGGGCAGTACTTC
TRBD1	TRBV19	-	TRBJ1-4	CASSLTGWGEEKLFF	TGTGCCAGTAGTCTGACAGGGTGGGGTGAAGAAAAACTGTTTTTT
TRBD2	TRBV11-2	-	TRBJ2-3	CASSPGGPRQDTQYF	TGTGCCAGCAGCCCGGGAGGGCCCCGCCAGGATACGCAGTATTTT
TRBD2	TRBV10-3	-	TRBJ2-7	CAISESGEGGDYEQYF	TGTGCCATCAGTGAGTCCGGGGAGGGAGGAGACTACGAGCAGTACTTC
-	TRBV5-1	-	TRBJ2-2	CASSLRDTGELFF	TGCGCCAGCAGCCTTCGGGACACCGGGGAGCTGTTTTTT
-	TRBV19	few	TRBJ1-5	CASSTDRRRPQHF	TGTGCCAGTAGCACAGACAGGCGTCGGCCCCAGCATTTT
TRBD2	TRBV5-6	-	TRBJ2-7	CASSWGTSGAYEQYF	TGTGCCAGCAGCTGGGGGACTAGCGGGGCCTACGAGCAGTACTTC
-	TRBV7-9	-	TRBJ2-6	CASTKGGDSTSGANVLTF	TGTGCCAGCACCAAGGGGGGGGACAGCACCTCTGGGGCCAACGTCCTGACTTTC
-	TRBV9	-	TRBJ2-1	CASSVEAGGYNEQFF	TGTGCCAGCAGCGTAGAGGCGGGCGGATACAATGAGCAGTTCTTC
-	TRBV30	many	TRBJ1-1	CAWRPGPFVNTEAFF	TGTGCCTGGCGCCCGGGACCCTTCGTGAACACTGAAGCTTTCTTT
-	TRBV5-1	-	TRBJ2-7	CASSPPESSYEQYF	TGCGCCAGCAGCCCCCCCGAAAGCTCCTACGAGCAGTACTTC
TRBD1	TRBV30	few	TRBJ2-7	CAWSVGGTFYEQYF	TGTGCCTGGAGTGTAGGGGGCACCTTCTACGAGCAGTACTTC
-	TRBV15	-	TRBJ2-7	CATSRDLGDYEQYF	TGTGCCACCAGCAGAGATCTGGGGGACTACGAGCAGTACTTC
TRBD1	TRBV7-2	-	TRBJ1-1	CASSPPQGQGEAFF	TGTGCCAGCAGCCCCCCCCAGGGACAGGGTGAAGCTTTCTTT
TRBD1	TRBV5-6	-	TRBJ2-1	CASSLVGQPYNEQFF	TGTGCCAGCAGCTTGGTGGGACAGCCCTACAATGAGCAGTTCTTC
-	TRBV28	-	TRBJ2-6	CASSLSGANVLTF	TGTGCCAGCAGTTTATCTGGGGCCAACGTCCTGACTTTC
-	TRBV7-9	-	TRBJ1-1	CASSKTGSGNTEAFF	TGTGCCAGCAGCAAAACAGGGTCGGGGAACACTGAAGCTTTCTTT